This T cell receptor beta chain appears in the sequencing data of a study of blood T cell repertoires in COVID-19. Study-wide background: Researchers got acute and convalescent COVID-19 samples from the United States, Italy and Spain.

Regarding this clone: The same CDR3 can be traced to other DNA sequences in this sample.

Data came from immunoSEQ multiplex PCR; TCRdb stores just in-frame clones and leaves some out. This table has roughly 500,000 clones, around 85% appearing once. The junction had 1 base not matched to a gene; V was cut back by 4 bases and J by 4 bases. The CDR3 has 13 amino acids. This receptor was identified in a woman aged 60-75 years who had recovered from COVID-19. J is TRBJ1-2 and V is TRBV12-3 or TRBV12-4; 9 bases fit TRBD1. Input material: PBMCs or T cells enriched from blood (not recorded which). The CDR3 is CASSSQGAYGYTF. The CDR3 DNA reads TGTGCCAGCAGTTCACAGGGGGCCTATGGCTACACCTTC.